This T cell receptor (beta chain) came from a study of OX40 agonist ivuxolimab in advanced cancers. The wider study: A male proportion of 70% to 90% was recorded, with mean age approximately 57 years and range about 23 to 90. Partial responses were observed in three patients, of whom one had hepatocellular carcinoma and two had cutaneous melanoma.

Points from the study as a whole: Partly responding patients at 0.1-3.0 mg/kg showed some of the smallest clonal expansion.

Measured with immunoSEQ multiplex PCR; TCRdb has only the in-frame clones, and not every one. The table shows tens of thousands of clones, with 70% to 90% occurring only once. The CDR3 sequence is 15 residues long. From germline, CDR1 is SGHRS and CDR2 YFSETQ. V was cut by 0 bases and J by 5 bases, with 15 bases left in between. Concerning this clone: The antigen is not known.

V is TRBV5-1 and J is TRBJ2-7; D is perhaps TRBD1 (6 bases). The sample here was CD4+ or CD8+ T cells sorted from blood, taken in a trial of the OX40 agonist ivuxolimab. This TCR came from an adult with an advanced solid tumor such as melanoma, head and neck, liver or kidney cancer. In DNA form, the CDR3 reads TGCGCCAGCAGCTTGGGTGTACAGGGTGATAACGAGCAGTACTTC. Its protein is CASSLGVQGDNEQYF.